Listed below are T cell receptor beta chains from one sample, sequenced in a study of control samples from healthy donors and cancer patients. Using immunoSEQ multiplex PCR, the repertoire was profiled, and TCRdb retains in-frame clones only, with some absent. The sample has about 130,000 clones; 80% to 95% are singletons. The specimen sequenced was blood. These receptors were obtained from a man younger than 35 in good health. CDR3s include the opening cysteine and the closing phenylalanine or tryptophan. The D gene is left open where the match is weak. Not all rows give a size; the values are once, few, many and, for expanded clones, a class.

v_gene: TRBV7-2; abundance: -; d_gene: TRBD1; j_gene: TRBJ1-1; CDR3aa: CASSLGTGWTEAFF
v_gene: TRBV5-6; abundance: -; d_gene: -; j_gene: TRBJ2-1; CDR3aa: CASSFRDNEQFF
v_gene: TRBV4-1; abundance: -; d_gene: -; j_gene: TRBJ2-7; CDR3aa: CASSQDYFTGYEQYF
v_gene: TRBV11-3; abundance: few; d_gene: -; j_gene: TRBJ2-1; CDR3aa: CASSPHGAGSSYNEQFF
v_gene: TRBV2; abundance: -; d_gene: -; j_gene: TRBJ1-1; CDR3aa: CASSAVQVTYGGNTEAFF
v_gene: TRBV7-9; abundance: once; d_gene: -; j_gene: TRBJ1-3; CDR3aa: CATGHFSGNTIYF
v_gene: TRBV4-3; abundance: -; d_gene: -; j_gene: TRBJ2-3; CDR3aa: CASSQGTGPDTQYF
v_gene: TRBV20-1; abundance: -; d_gene: -; j_gene: TRBJ2-1; CDR3aa: CSATKNNEQFF
v_gene: TRBV25-1; abundance: -; d_gene: -; j_gene: TRBJ1-2; CDR3aa: CASSGAGSNGGYTF
v_gene: TRBV4-1; abundance: -; d_gene: TRBD1; j_gene: TRBJ2-2; CDR3aa: CASSQDLGGRSNTGELFF
v_gene: TRBV10-3; abundance: once; d_gene: -; j_gene: TRBJ1-1; CDR3aa: CAISSFTEAFF
v_gene: TRBV27; abundance: -; d_gene: -; j_gene: TRBJ2-4; CDR3aa: CASSYLGTADKNIQYF
v_gene: TRBV12-5; abundance: -; d_gene: -; j_gene: TRBJ1-3; CDR3aa: CASGLVLGTSGNTIYF
v_gene: TRBV5-1; abundance: -; d_gene: TRBD1; j_gene: TRBJ1-1; CDR3aa: CASSLAGTGAEAFF
v_gene: TRBV16; abundance: -; d_gene: -; j_gene: TRBJ1-5; CDR3aa: CASSQTEGPQHF
v_gene: TRBV5-1; abundance: once; d_gene: TRBD1; j_gene: TRBJ1-1; CDR3aa: CASSPGTEWAEAFF
v_gene: TRBV29-1; abundance: -; d_gene: TRBD1; j_gene: TRBJ1-2; CDR3aa: CSVKDLTGNYGYTF
v_gene: TRBV6-5; abundance: -; d_gene: -; j_gene: TRBJ2-2; CDR3aa: CASSLVLNTGELFF
v_gene: TRBV3-1/TRBV3-2; abundance: -; d_gene: -; j_gene: TRBJ1-4; CDR3aa: CASSQDFSLANEKLFF
v_gene: TRBV6-5; abundance: -; d_gene: TRBD2; j_gene: TRBJ2-1; CDR3aa: CASSYGLALYNEQFF
v_gene: TRBV9; abundance: -; d_gene: -; j_gene: TRBJ1-2; CDR3aa: CASSVVVAHGYTF
v_gene: TRBV4-2; abundance: once; d_gene: -; j_gene: TRBJ1-4; CDR3aa: CASSQEWVVNEKLFF
v_gene: TRBV19; abundance: -; d_gene: -; j_gene: TRBJ1-1; CDR3aa: CASSTGFGTEAFF
v_gene: TRBV19; abundance: -; d_gene: TRBD1; j_gene: TRBJ1-1; CDR3aa: CASSNGQGRVNTEAFF
v_gene: TRBV28; abundance: -; d_gene: -; j_gene: TRBJ2-5; CDR3aa: CASSLGGQGETQYF
v_gene: TRBV12-3/TRBV12-4; abundance: -; d_gene: TRBD2; j_gene: TRBJ2-1; CDR3aa: CASRGLAYNEQFF
v_gene: TRBV28; abundance: -; d_gene: -; j_gene: TRBJ1-6; CDR3aa: CAARVDSPLHF
v_gene: TRBV2; abundance: -; d_gene: -; j_gene: TRBJ2-1; CDR3aa: CASSEELVGSYNEQFF
v_gene: TRBV19; abundance: -; d_gene: TRBD1; j_gene: TRBJ1-2; CDR3aa: CASSPGQGANGYTF
v_gene: TRBV30; abundance: -; d_gene: TRBD2; j_gene: TRBJ2-1; CDR3aa: CAWSKRLAGDDNEQFF
v_gene: TRBV5-4; abundance: -; d_gene: TRBD2; j_gene: TRBJ2-5; CDR3aa: CASSLEGREGETQYF
v_gene: TRBV9; abundance: -; d_gene: TRBD2; j_gene: TRBJ2-3; CDR3aa: CASSTLGLAGRDTQYF
v_gene: TRBV5-5; abundance: -; d_gene: TRBD2; j_gene: TRBJ2-5; CDR3aa: CASSLGLAGGLQTQYF
v_gene: TRBV4-3; abundance: -; d_gene: -; j_gene: TRBJ1-5; CDR3aa: CASSQDLAENQPQHF
v_gene: TRBV2; abundance: -; d_gene: TRBD1; j_gene: TRBJ1-1; CDR3aa: CASSWTGNTEAFF
v_gene: TRBV7-9; abundance: -; d_gene: TRBD1; j_gene: TRBJ2-5; CDR3aa: CASSHRDRERETQYF
v_gene: TRBV3-1/TRBV3-2; abundance: -; d_gene: TRBD2; j_gene: TRBJ2-1; CDR3aa: CASSPGTSEYNEQFF
v_gene: TRBV2; abundance: -; d_gene: TRBD1; j_gene: TRBJ1-2; CDR3aa: CASRPQGAVNYGYTF
v_gene: TRBV10-3; abundance: -; d_gene: -; j_gene: TRBJ2-2; CDR3aa: CAISESPGTNTGELFF
v_gene: TRBV2; abundance: once; d_gene: TRBD1; j_gene: TRBJ2-3; CDR3aa: CASSGTTGGLADTQYF
v_gene: TRBV10-1; abundance: once; d_gene: TRBD1; j_gene: TRBJ2-4; CDR3aa: CASSESTGAHIQYF
v_gene: TRBV5-1; abundance: once; d_gene: TRBD1; j_gene: TRBJ1-1; CDR3aa: CASTLPGQGFGAFF